These 15 T cell receptor beta chains were all obtained from the same sample, sequenced in a study of cytomegalovirus exposure and HLA in healthy donors. PCR used 60 Vbeta primers and 13 Jbeta primers. Assay: immunoSEQ multiplex PCR; the TCRdb copy retains only in-frame clones and omits some. The table has about 100,000 clones, around 74% seen once. The sequencing sample was made of PBMCs. The receptors were sampled from a male donor in good health and CMV-seropositive.

This clone was counted between two and nine times. The V gene is TRBV5-4, the J gene TRBJ2-5; 8 nucleotides agree with TRBD2. V shed 2 bases, J shed 5 bases, and the junction held 5 bases outside the gene matches. The CDR3 runs to 14 residues. Looked up from germline, CDR1 is SGHNT and CDR2 is YYREEE (reference sequence). CDR3 amino acids: CASSLRGGGETQYF. DNA for the CDR3: TGTGCCAGCAGCTTACGGGGGGGCGGGGAGACCCAGTACTTC.

The rearrangement joins TRBV11-2 to TRBJ1-5; a possible D gene is TRBD1 (6 bases). V lost 3 bases and J lost 3, with 15 bases in between. The germline gives CDR1 SGHAT, CDR2 FQNNGV. The length of the CDR3 is 16 residues. The chain's CDR3 is CASSFMTGKDNQPQHF. The CDR3 coding sequence is TGTGCCAGCAGCTTCATGACAGGAAAGGACAATCAGCCCCAGCATTTT.

V usage is TRBV19 and J usage is TRBJ1-5, with 11 nucleotides matching TRBD1. V gave up 8 bases and J gave up 6 bases; unmatched junction bases: 6. The CDR3 runs to 14 residues. Per the germline V gene, CDR1 is LNHDA and CDR2 is SQIVND (reference sequence). CDR3 sequence: CASSGTGGFQPQHF. As DNA, the CDR3 is TGTGCCAGTTCCGGGACAGGGGGTTTTCAGCCCCAGCATTTT.

CDR3 DNA: TGTGCCACCAGCAGAGATGCGGCAGCAGCTGTGCAGTACTTC. Protein sequence: CATSRDAAAAVQYF. The chain carries TRBV15 and TRBJ2-7, with D unclear. V was shortened by 0 bases and J by 9 bases, with 15 bases between the two germline ends. The CDR3 length is 14 residues. Germline CDR1 reads LNHNV; CDR2 reads YYDKDF (reference sequence).

The chain recombines TRBV7-9 with TRBJ2-7; tentative D call: TRBD2 (5 bases). Per germline, CDR1 SEHNR and CDR2 FQNEAQ (reference sequence). The V end was cut by 5 bases, the J end by 4 bases, with 21 bases between. This CDR3 is 16 amino acids long. The CDR3 DNA reads as TGTGCCAGCAGCCCCCAGGAGCGGATTAATGATTACGAGCAGTACTTC. It specifies CASSPQERINDYEQYF.

The rearrangement links TRBV10-1 to TRBJ1-3; D gene unclear. Looked up from germline, CDR1 is WNHNN and CDR2 is SYGVQD (reference sequence). The CDR3 covers 15 residues. V was pared by 5 bases and J by 1 base, with 12 bases between. The CDR3 loop reads CASSPRRNSGNTIYF. The CDR3 nucleotides are TGCGCCAGCAGTCCCCGGAGAAATTCTGGAAACACCATATATTTT.

This clone was found a few times. DNA of the CDR3: TGTGCCAGCAGCAAAGCCGGGACTAGCGGCTACAATGAGCAGTTCTTC. This translates into CASSKAGTSGYNEQFF. The gene calls are TRBV11-3 and TRBJ2-1; 11 bases are a match to TRBD2. J gave up 3 bases and V 5 bases, and 6 bases lay outside the gene matches. The CDR3 is made up of 16 amino acids. Germline CDR1 and CDR2: SGHNT and YENEEA.

The chain uses TRBV10-3 and TRBJ2-7, with unresolved D. Germline CDR1 ENHRY, CDR2 SYGVKD. The CDR3 sequence is 12 residues long. The V gene lost 4 bases and the J gene lost 4 bases, with 8 bases spanning the gap. The CDR3 sequence: CAISAQLYEQYF. CDR3 nucleotide sequence: TGTGCCATCAGTGCACAGTTATACGAGCAGTACTTC.

This chain uses TRBV19 with TRBJ1-1; D remains ambiguous. The germline gives CDR1 LNHDA, CDR2 SQIVND (reference sequence). Trimming shortened V by 5 bases and J by 1 base, and 8 bases separated the two germline ends. CDR3 length: 13 amino acids. CDR3 coding DNA: TGTGCCAGTAGTCCCCTCCCGAACACTGAAGCTTTCTTT. Residues: CASSPLPNTEAFF.

The chain couples TRBV28 to TRBJ1-3; tentative D call: TRBD1 (6 bases). The V end lost 8 bases, the J end lost 3 bases, and 8 bases lay between the germline ends. This CDR3 has 12 residues. Per germline, CDR1 MDHEN and CDR2 SYDVKM. For the CDR3, the DNA is TGTGCCAGCCAGGGGAATGGAAACACCATATATTTT. Translated, it gives CASQGNGNTIYF.

The chain has TRBV7-8 and TRBJ1-2, with a tentative D call TRBD1 (6 bases). Trimming shortened V by 6 bases and J by 2 bases, and 16 bases separated the two germline ends. The germline V gene has CDR1 SGHVS and CDR2 FQNEAQ. The CDR3 runs 15 residues. Here the CDR3 reads CASSPGIGQNYGYTF. DNA for the CDR3: TGTGCCAGCAGTCCAGGTATCGGACAGAACTATGGCTACACCTTC.

The rearrangement uses TRBV6-5 and TRBJ1-2; 8 bases are a match to TRBD1. J lost 6 bases, V lost 5 bases, and 5 bases had no gene match. CDR1 is MNHEY, CDR2 SVGAGI, per germline. The CDR3 length is 13 residues. CDR3: CASSTQGGNGYTF. The CDR3 DNA follows: TGTGCCAGCAGTACACAGGGGGGAAATGGCTACACCTTC.

Only a few counts were recorded for this clone. The J gene is TRBJ1-1, the V gene TRBV25-1; unclear D gene. The length of the CDR3 is 14 residues. V lost 8 bases and J lost 4, with 17 bases in between. Germline assignment: CDR1 MGHDK and CDR2 SYGVNS. The CDR3: CASEGAGRFTEAFF. DNA of the CDR3: TGTGCCAGCGAGGGCGCAGGAAGGTTCACTGAAGCTTTCTTT.

The chain recombines TRBV11-2 with TRBJ1-2; no reliable D call. Germline assignment: CDR1 SGHAT and CDR2 FQNNGV. The CDR3 length is 16 residues. V was pared by 0 bases and J by 0 bases, with 11 bases between. Here the CDR3 reads CASSLDLSTANYGYTF. DNA of the CDR3: TGTGCCAGCAGCTTAGACCTATCTACGGCTAACTATGGCTACACCTTC.

V usage is TRBV20-1 and J usage is TRBJ2-1; 7 positions agree with TRBD1. The trim removed 6 bases at V and 6 bases at J, leaving 2 bases unmatched. Germline CDR1 DFQATT, CDR2 SNEGSKA (reference sequence). CDR3 length equals 11 residues. The CDR3, as DNA: TGCAGTGCAAGACAGGGCAATGAGCAGTTCTTC. Translated, it gives CSARQGNEQFF.